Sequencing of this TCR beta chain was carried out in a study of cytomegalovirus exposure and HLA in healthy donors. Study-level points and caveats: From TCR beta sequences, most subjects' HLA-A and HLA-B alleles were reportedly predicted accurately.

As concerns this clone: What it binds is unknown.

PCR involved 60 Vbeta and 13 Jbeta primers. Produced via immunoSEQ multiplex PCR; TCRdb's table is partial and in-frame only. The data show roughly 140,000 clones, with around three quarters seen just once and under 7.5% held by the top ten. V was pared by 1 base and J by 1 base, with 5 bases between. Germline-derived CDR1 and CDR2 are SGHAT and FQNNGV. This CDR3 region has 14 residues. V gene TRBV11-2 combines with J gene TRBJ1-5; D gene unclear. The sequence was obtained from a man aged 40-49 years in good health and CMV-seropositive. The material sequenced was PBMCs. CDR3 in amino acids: CASSLGGSNQPQHF. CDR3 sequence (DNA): TGTGCCAGCAGCTTAGGAGGGAGCAATCAGCCCCAGCATTTT.